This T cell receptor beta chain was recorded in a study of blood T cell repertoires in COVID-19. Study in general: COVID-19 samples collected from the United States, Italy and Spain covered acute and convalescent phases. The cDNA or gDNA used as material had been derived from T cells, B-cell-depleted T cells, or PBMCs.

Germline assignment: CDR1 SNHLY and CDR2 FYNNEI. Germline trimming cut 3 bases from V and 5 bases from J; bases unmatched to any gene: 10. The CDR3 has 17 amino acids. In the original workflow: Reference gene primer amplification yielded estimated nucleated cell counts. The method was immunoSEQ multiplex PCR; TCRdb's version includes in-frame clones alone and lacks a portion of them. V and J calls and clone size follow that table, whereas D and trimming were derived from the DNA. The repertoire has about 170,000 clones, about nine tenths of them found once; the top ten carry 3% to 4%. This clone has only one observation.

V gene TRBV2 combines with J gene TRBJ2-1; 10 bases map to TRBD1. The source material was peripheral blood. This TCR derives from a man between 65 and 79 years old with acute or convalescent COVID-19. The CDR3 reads CASSDKRDRGVNNEQFF. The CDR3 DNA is TGTGCCAGCAGTGATAAGAGGGACAGGGGCGTCAACAATGAGCAGTTCTTC.